This T cell receptor beta chain originates from a study of T cells in Graves' hyperthyroidism and ophthalmopathy. Study-level findings and limits: Patients with ophthalmopathy were separated from those with stable hyperthyroidism by a 13 V-J model.

It was RNA transcripts that yielded the amplified TCR beta CDR3 regions. An initial round of RT-PCR targeting the TCR CDR3 relied on the HTBI primer set. TCRdb re-analysed the multiplex PCR reads in MiXCR, keeping a single row per CDR3 protein. Of about 640,000 distinct CDR3 sequences in the sample, about 14% are singletons; the top ten hold around 12%. Germline V lookup: CDR1 SQVTM, CDR2 ANQGSEA. The V gene end was trimmed by 2 bases and the J gene end by 0 bases; junction bases not matched to a gene: 6. CDR3 length: 16 residues. The PBMCs studied were ones that came from roughly 9.1 ml fresh peripheral blood. This clonotype was observed at least ten times. Antigen: not known.

The sample was blood. V usage is TRBV29-1 and J usage is TRBJ2-1, with 8 nucleotides matching TRBD1. This clonotype was sampled from a woman between 50 and 59 years old with Graves' ophthalmopathy. The CDR3 here is CSVEIGTGGSYNEQFF. CDR3 in DNA: TGCAGCGTTGAAATCGGGACAGGCGGCTCCTACAATGAGCAGTTCTTC.